This TCR beta chain comes out of a study of cytomegalovirus exposure and HLA in healthy donors (dated 2017 in TCRdb). A note on the overall study: In an earlier analysis of 587 of the donors, about 260 Gb of sequence data and 90 million to 120 million unique TCR beta sequences from roughly 190 million T cells were reported. An early release that covered about 600 HLA-typed donors contained about 300 gigabases of sequencing data and about 84 million unique TCR sequences. Among the roughly 400 genotyped donors, around 81% belonged to the genetic ancestry cluster associated with self-reported Caucasian donors. The aim of the study was to test whether cataloging public T cell receptors could identify signatures of past pathogen exposure. Using immunosequencing, the study profiled T cell repertoires from 666 subjects and related those repertoires to cytomegalovirus serostatus. In addition to the first cohort of 666 subjects, a separate validation cohort of under 150 different subjects was used. The study combined high-throughput TCR immunosequencing, statistical association of individual TCRs with disease status, and machine learning to predict cytomegalovirus infection status. In a later analysis, previously published TCR beta repertoires from hundreds of donors were re-analyzed and high-resolution HLA genotyping was added so that TCR occurrence patterns could be studied. In the later analysis, no new phenotypic data were used to find candidate immune exposures; instead, reliance was placed on TCR beta sequences and their occurrence across donors. An earlier analysis of 587 of the donors used high-throughput TCR beta sequencing to judge whether each TCR beta V gene segment behaved as functional or pseudogenic. Donor age, sex, ethnicity and CMV serostatus were compiled together with the repertoire data. Genome-wide SNP genotypes for about 60% of the 666 donors were used in a later genetic analysis, which treated that subset as a discovery cohort. Every repertoire in the discovery cohort had been generated on one and the same sequencing platform. HLA typing covered class I and class II loci at four-digit resolution. Typing coverage differed by locus: A, B, C, DRB1 and DQB1 were typed in about 629-640 donors, DQA1 in 522, DPA1 in some 600, and DPB1 in just under 480. About five DR-DQ haplotypes were treated as single units for association and clustering because of strong linkage in the cohort. Across 398 genotyped donors of the cohort, an average of about 240,000 unique TCR beta nucleotide sequences per donor were sequenced, and 15% to 20% of those sequences were non-productive.

The cohort consisted of 600 to 700 healthy bone marrow donors. At the time of sampling, every cohort member was nominally healthy, though immune exposures that went unrecorded were likely present. The donor was CMV seropositive and was included in the group of 290 or so seropositive cohort members. A peripheral blood sample was provided by each donor, and peripheral blood mononuclear cells were used for TCR beta sequencing. The Qiagen DNeasy Blood Extraction Kit was used to extract genomic DNA from the blood cell samples. The CDR3 goes from the cysteine to the phenylalanine over 14 residues. Only the CDR3 DNA stays, 42 bases, in frame from base 1. Trimming at the junction amounts to 0 bases on V and 7 bases on J, and the germline ends lie 10 bases apart. For CDR1 and CDR2, the germline V gene lists LGHNA and YSLEER. The protocol used for the library was the immunoSEQ multiplex PCR assay. The multiplex PCR relied on a mix of 60 forward primers for TCR Vbeta segments and 13 reverse primers for TCR Jbeta segments. The CDR3 region of rearranged TCR beta genes was amplified from genomic DNA with a multiplex PCR assay. Amplified TCR beta libraries were sequenced as 87-base-pair reads on the Illumina HiSeq System. Per the original workflow: A later analysis tallied around 87 million unique TCR beta chains across the roughly 610 repertoires, and about 12 million of those chains were shared by two or more donors. To remove PCR and sequencing errors, raw reads were error-corrected and collapsed into unique sequences using a nearest-neighbor algorithm that merged closely related sequences. Alignment of CDR3 sequences to IMGT reference sequences was used to assign V, D and J gene segments. For a sequence to be retained, a match of at least six nucleotides to both a V gene segment and a J gene segment was required. Rearrangements were called productive when the CDR3 lacked stop codons and stayed in frame with V and J; all others were non-productive. CDR3 was defined according to IMGT convention as the region running from the second conserved V-encoded cysteine to the conserved J-encoded phenylalanine. In an earlier analysis of more than 550 of the donors, sequences lacking an unambiguous match to a single V gene segment were excluded. An earlier analysis of 587 of the donors called V segments functional above 56.7% productive rearrangements and segregating when the between-donor standard deviation exceeded 5%. To diagnose cytomegalovirus status from the catalog of TCR beta chain sequences, a statistical classification framework was built. V and J gene assignment, in a later analysis, came from comparing TCR nucleotide sequences with IMGT/GENE-DB human TR gene sequences. A later analysis assigned CDR3 sequences and most-parsimonious VDJ recombination scenarios with the TCRdist pipeline. In a later analysis, each TCR beta chain was defined by its CDR3 amino acid sequence together with its V-gene family, and reads lacking a unique V-gene family were excluded. To address suspected cross-contamination and a sequencing artifact, a later analysis removed 450 to 700 highly shared, low-generation-probability nucleotide sequences. For each public chain, a later analysis derived a clonal expansion index from normalized ranks of inferred template counts within each repertoire. In a later analysis, generation probabilities were computed with a VDJ recombination model fitted to out-of-frame rearrangements, and the resulting probabilities were checked against IGoR. A later analysis scored TCR-TCR, TCR-HLA and TCR-CMV co-occurrence with hypergeometric tests, applying a repertoire-size bias correction to TCR pairs. In a later analysis, false discovery rates were estimated by permuting HLA or CMV assignments 20 times. In a later analysis, co-occurring TCRs were grouped using DBSCAN, and TCRdist sequence similarity was added for clustering within HLA-allele-positive subsets. Repertoires with fewer than 30,000 or more than 120,000 public chains, plus five repertoires with anomalous nucleotide sharing, were excluded from co-occurrence clustering. What TCRdb holds here is the immuneACCESS table cut down to in-frame rearrangements. Part of the clones is not present; checked against another copy, under half of the missing clones reflect an unresolved V gene, and the others are unexplained. For V, J and clone size, that table is used; D and trimming come from the DNA. For this sample there are about 200,000 clones; around four fifths appear just once. Approximately 6.5% of the sample belongs to the ten largest clones.

Study-wide conclusions, independent of this receptor: A further reported finding was that TCR beta sequences accurately predicted the HLA-A and HLA-B alleles for most subjects in the first cohort. It was suggested by the authors that the approach could potentially be generalized to other disease states and immunological phenotypes. The classifier was reported to diagnose cytomegalovirus status with high specificity and sensitivity in both the original cohort and the validation cohort. In vitro tests confirmed that a few of the cytomegalovirus-associated TCR beta chains recognize cytomegalovirus antigens. Only TCR beta chains were sequenced in this cohort, and the absence of alpha or paired-chain data limited detectable features. The sequencing pipeline was judged likely to have produced a cluster of highly shared sequence variants as a technical artifact. Specific HLA alleles were associated with 15,000 to 20,000 TCR beta sequences at a false discovery rate of 0.05 in a later analysis. When HLA alleles, especially DR and DQ, strongly co-occurred, TCR associations were difficult to assign to individual alleles. A later genetic analysis associated a missense DCLRE1C variant with V-gene and J-gene trimming of TCR beta chains, and an independent cohort replicated the association. In a later analysis, several top co-occurrence clusters were reported to appear linked to parvovirus B19, influenza, CMV and Epstein-Barr virus. While some public TCRs were present in many individuals, most TCR sequences turned up only very rarely across donors. Roughly uniform sequencing depth across donors was assumed in presence/absence analyses, although this assumption may not hold. HLA typing was unavailable for some donors at each locus, so association tests used only the typed subset. The study listed 164 TCR beta chains as associated with cytomegalovirus. The 87-base-pair reads could not distinguish some IMGT-functional V segments, including TRBV6-2 and TRBV6-3, so those segments were excluded. Because counts were too low, about 15 rarely observed V segments, including chromosome 9 orphons, were left out of the earlier analysis of over 550 of the donors. For the cohort, immune exposure information was limited to CMV serostatus. In an earlier analysis of over 550 of the donors, most TCR beta V segments were observed in productive rearrangements about 87% or about 30% of the time, broadly matching IMGT annotations. Compared with the approximately 710-donor mean, donors in an Asian-associated ancestry cluster had fewer N-insertions in productive TCRs, according to a later genetic analysis. Correlated functional status among segregating V segments might be attributable to linkage disequilibrium, but an unknown experimental factor could not be ruled out. A later analysis found that HLA-associated TCR beta chains were more clonally expanded and had lower generation probabilities than equally common non-associated chains. Most CMV-associated TCR beta chains appeared to be HLA-restricted in a later analysis, and the HLA associations seemed to be driven largely by CMV exposure. In a later analysis, the rate of TCR association differed among HLA loci, with DRB1 alleles having the most associated TCRs and HLA-C alleles having the fewest.

In this sample, this clone turned up a few times. This receptor's antigen is unknown. There are no base qualities to consult, and no much larger clone falls within one base. Rearrangement joined TRBV4-3 to TRBJ1-5; the D region possibly corresponds to TRBD1 (5 bases align). The sample taken for sequencing was PBMCs. This receptor was obtained from a woman aged 45-65 years in good health and CMV-seropositive. This receptor has the CDR3 CASSQEMGGQPQHF. The DNA sequence reads TGCGCCAGCAGCCAAGAGATGGGGGGACAGCCCCAGCATTTT.